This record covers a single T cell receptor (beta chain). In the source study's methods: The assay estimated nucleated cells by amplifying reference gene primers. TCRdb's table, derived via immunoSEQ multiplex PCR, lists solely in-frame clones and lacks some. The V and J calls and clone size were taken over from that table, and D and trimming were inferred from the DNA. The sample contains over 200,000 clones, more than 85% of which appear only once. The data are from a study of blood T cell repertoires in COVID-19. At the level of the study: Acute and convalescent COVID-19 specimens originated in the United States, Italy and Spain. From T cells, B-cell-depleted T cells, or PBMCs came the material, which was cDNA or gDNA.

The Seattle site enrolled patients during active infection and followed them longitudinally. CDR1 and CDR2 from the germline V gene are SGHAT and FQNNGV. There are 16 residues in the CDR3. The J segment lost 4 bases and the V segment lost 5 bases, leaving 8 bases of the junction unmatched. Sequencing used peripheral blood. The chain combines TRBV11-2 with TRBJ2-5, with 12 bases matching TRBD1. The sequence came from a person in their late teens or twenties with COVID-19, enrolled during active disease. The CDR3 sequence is CASSGPGQGARETQYF. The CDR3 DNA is TGTGCCAGCAGCGGCCCGGGACAGGGGGCTAGAGAGACCCAGTACTTC.